This TCR beta chain comes out of a study of T cell responses to AZD1222 COVID-19 vaccine. Produced via immunoSEQ multiplex PCR; TCRdb's table is partial and in-frame only. The table shows about 110,000 clones, with about 90% occurring only once. The CDR3 is 12 residues long. Germline V lookup: CDR1 MNHEY, CDR2 SVGAGI. V was cut by 7 bases and J by 3 bases, with 10 bases left in between. For this clone: The antigen remains unidentified.

Study results and limitations: The repertoires were collected only after the peak T cell response.

The receptor was derived from an adult who received the AZD1222 COVID-19 vaccine. Material: peripheral blood, obtained 28 days after the second AZD1222 dose. This chain uses TRBV6-5 with TRBJ2-7; D gene ambiguous. For the CDR3, the DNA is TGTGCCAGCAAGTTAGTCTTCTACGAGCAGTACTTC. Protein sequence: CASKLVFYEQYF.